This T cell receptor (beta chain) derives from a study of cytomegalovirus exposure and HLA in healthy donors. Notes on the study in general: Upon later analysis, TCR association rates were observed to vary by HLA locus, being highest for DRB1 and lowest for HLA-C.

A remark on this clone: Its target is not known.

V shed 7 bases and J 4 bases; nucleotides not matched to a gene: 9. Per the germline V gene, CDR1 is SGHNT and CDR2 is YYREEE (reference sequence). This CDR3 region has 16 residues. PCR used 60 Vbeta primers and 13 Jbeta primers. The data were produced by immunoSEQ multiplex PCR, yet TCRdb's version contains in-frame clones alone and is incomplete. This sample has approximately 130,000 clones; about 80% occur once, and the top ten carry under 1.5%. The V and J genes are TRBV5-4 and TRBJ2-6; 9 bases map to TRBD2. This receptor was identified in a man aged 45-60 years in good health and CMV-seronegative. The source material was PBMCs. The CDR3 spells CASSAGGSAGANVLTF. CDR3 DNA sequence: TGTGCCAGCTCAGCGGGGGGCTCTGCCGGGGCCAACGTCCTGACTTTC.